This passage covers 3 T cell receptor beta chains from one sample sequenced in a study of shared clonotypes between healthy human individuals. Sequencing was performed with immunoSEQ multiplex PCR; in TCRdb, only in-frame clones are kept and a portion is missing. Among about 1.1 million clones listed, 60% to 85% were seen once. The sample was memory CD4+ T cells from PBMCs. Subset given: CD45RA-negative fraction. These receptors were collected from a young man in good health. Some clones in this sample may be carry-over from other donors' samples.

The CDR3 nucleotides read TGTGCCAGCAGCTCGCTCCCGGGAGTCTCTGGAAACACCATATATTTT. Encoded protein: CASSSLPGVSGNTIYF. This rearrangement joins TRBV13 to TRBJ1-3; D unclear. The CDR3 length is 16 residues. Germline V CDR1 and CDR2: PRHDT, FYEKMQ (reference sequence). V lost 4 bases and J lost 0, with 13 bases in between.

The V call is TRBV5-1, the J call TRBJ2-3; TRBD2 aligns across 10 bases. V shed 0 bases, J shed 4 bases, and the junction held 5 bases outside the gene matches. In germline, CDR1 is SGHRS, CDR2 YFSETQ. There are 16 residues in the CDR3. CDR3 loop: CASSLGSSGSSDTQYF. In DNA, the CDR3 is TGCGCCAGCAGCTTGGGTTCTAGCGGGAGCTCAGATACGCAGTATTTT.

The chain recombines TRBV6-6 with TRBJ2-5; D may be TRBD2 (5 bases). V gave up 5 bases and J gave up 3 bases, with 7 bases separating them. This CDR3 has 12 amino acids. Germline CDR1 and CDR2: MNHNY and SVGAGI (reference sequence). The CDR3 spells CASSLREETQYF. The CDR3 bases are TGTGCCAGCAGTCTGCGGGAAGAGACCCAGTACTTC.